This T cell receptor beta chain is drawn from a study of blood T cell repertoires in COVID-19. Study as a whole: Samples came from the United States, Italy and Spain, spanning acute and convalescent COVID-19. T cells, B-cell-depleted T cells, or PBMCs provided the cDNA or gDNA that served as material.

CDR1 MDHEN and CDR2 SYDVKM come from the germline V gene. After removal of 7 bases from V and 3 bases from J, the junction contained 9 bases not matched to a gene. The CDR3 runs 16 residues. This clone was observed a handful of times. As handled by the study authors: Nucleated cell counts were estimated from reference gene primer amplification. Profiled with immunoSEQ multiplex PCR; TCRdb holds only in-frame clones, not every one. V, J and clone size are those of that table, while D and trimming were read from the DNA. The sample consists of approximately 84,000 clones, 75% to 85% of them appearing once.

The sequence was obtained from a woman older than 75 with acute or convalescent COVID-19. The sequencing input was peripheral blood. V is TRBV28 and J is TRBJ2-3, with 11 bases identical to TRBD2. The DNA of the CDR3 is TGTGCCAGCAACTCGCCTAGCGGGAGGAGGACAGATACGCAGTATTTT. This translates into CASNSPSGRRTDTQYF.